These 9 T cell receptor beta chains were all obtained from the same sample, sequenced in a study of blood T cell repertoires in COVID-19. Some clones are missing from TCRdb's copy, which holds only in-frame ones; the method was immunoSEQ multiplex PCR. Here the sample spans around 180,000 clones, roughly 76% being singletons. Sequences were obtained from peripheral blood. The receptors derive from a woman aged 80 or older with COVID-19, enrolled during active disease.

V gene TRBV2 combines with J gene TRBJ2-1, with 12 bases that match TRBD2. The CDR3 is 14 residues long. The V segment lost 8 bases and the J segment 7 bases; nucleotides outside the gene matches: 6. From germline, CDR1 is SNHLY and CDR2 FYNNEI. Here the CDR3 reads CASDLGLAGNEQFF. Written as DNA, the CDR3 is TGTGCCAGCGACTTGGGACTAGCGGGTAATGAGCAGTTCTTC. The full variable domain, in which reference TRBV2 and TRBJ2-1 provide the parts outside the CDR3, is EPEVTQTPSHQVTQMGQEVILRCVPISNHLYFYWYRQILGQKVEFLVSFYNNEISEKSEIFDDQFSVERPDGSNFTLKIRSTKLEDSAMYFCASDLGLAGNEQFFGPGTRLTVL.

The chain uses TRBV6-5 and TRBJ1-5, with TRBD1 identical over 10 bases. The CDR3 covers 15 residues. After removal of 4 bases from V and 2 bases from J, the junction contained 2 bases not matched to a gene. In germline, CDR1 is MNHEY, CDR2 SVGAGI. For the CDR3, the DNA is TGTGCCAGCAGTTCCGGGACAGGGGGCAATCAGCCCCAGCATTTT. Protein product: CASSSGTGGNQPQHF.

V gene TRBV11-3 combines with J gene TRBJ1-4; 10 nucleotides align to TRBD1. Germline lookup yields CDR1 SGHNT and CDR2 YENEEA. Losses at the gene ends were 4 bases for V and 5 bases for J; bases not matched to a gene: 7. This CDR3 contains 16 residues. The CDR3 DNA follows: TGTGCCAGCAGCTCCCGGGACAGGGGACCGAATGAAAAACTGTTTTTT. Translation gives CASSSRDRGPNEKLFF.

Regarding this clone: The sample carries other DNA sequences with the same CDR3. This sequence joins TRBV28 and TRBJ1-2; TRBD1 agrees at 11 bases. The CDR3 contains 14 residues. With 6 bases clipped from V and 4 bases from J, the junction kept 4 bases outside the gene matches. CDR1 is MDHEN, CDR2 SYDVKM, per germline. The CDR3 reads CASSRGQGGYGYTF. The CDR3, as DNA: TGTGCCAGCAGCAGGGGACAGGGGGGCTATGGCTACACCTTC.

This sequence joins TRBV3-1 (or the pseudogene TRBV3-2) and TRBJ2-2; D possibly corresponds to TRBD2 (7 bases). Trimming stripped 4 bases from V and 3 bases from J, with 18 bases between. This CDR3 region has 17 residues. CDR1 is LGHDT, CDR2 YNNKEL, per germline (reference sequence). The CDR3 region is CASSRIGGVIYTGELFF. As DNA, the CDR3 is TGTGCCAGCAGCCGTATAGGGGGGGTAATATACACCGGGGAGCTGTTTTTT.

This chain joins TRBV6-5 and TRBJ1-5, with 7 bases aligning to TRBD1. The germline V gene has CDR1 MNHEY and CDR2 SVGAGI. The CDR3 consists of 13 residues. V was pared by 9 bases and J by 6 bases, with 8 bases of the junction left unmatched. CDR3 bases: TGTGCCAGTGACAGGGTTGAAGGTCAGCCCCAGCATTTT. Translated, it gives CASDRVEGQPQHF.

V gene TRBV5-1 combines with J gene TRBJ1-5; a weak D match, TRBD1 (5 bases). This CDR3 has 15 amino acids. V was trimmed by 5 bases and J by 2 bases, leaving 14 bases between them. Germline V gene lookup returns CDR1 SGHRS and CDR2 YFSETQ. The CDR3 loop reads CASSSGGGRNQPQHF. For the CDR3, the DNA is TGCGCCAGCAGTTCGGGGGGAGGTCGCAATCAGCCCCAGCATTTT.

The chain employs TRBV6-5 and TRBJ2-7; TRBD2 matches at 16 bases. The CDR3 spans 15 residues. Germline trimming cut 7 bases from V and 4 bases from J; bases unmatched to any gene: 4. Germline CDR1 MNHEY, CDR2 SVGAGI. The CDR3 reads CASMGLAGGPYEQYF. DNA of the CDR3: TGTGCCAGCATGGGACTAGCGGGAGGGCCTTACGAGCAGTACTTC.

The chain is built from TRBV5-8 and TRBJ1-3, with D tentatively TRBD1 (6 bases). There are 15 residues in the CDR3. Trimming removed 4 bases from V and 7 bases from J, with 18 bases in between. Looked up from germline, CDR1 is SGHTS and CDR2 is YDEGEE. The CDR3, as DNA: TGTGCCAGCAGCCGGGACGGGACATTAGGGAACACCATATATTTT. Its protein is CASSRDGTLGNTIYF.